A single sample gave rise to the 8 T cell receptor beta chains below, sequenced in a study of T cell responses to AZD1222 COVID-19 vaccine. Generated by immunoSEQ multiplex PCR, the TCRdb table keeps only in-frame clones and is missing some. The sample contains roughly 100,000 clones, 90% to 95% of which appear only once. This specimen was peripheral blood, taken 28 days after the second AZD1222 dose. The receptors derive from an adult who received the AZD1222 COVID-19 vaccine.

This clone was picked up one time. DNA of the CDR3: TGTGCCAGCAGACGGTCCTATGGCTACACCTTC. Amino acid sequence: CASRRSYGYTF. V gene TRBV2 combines with J gene TRBJ1-2; no reliable D call. V lost 6 bases and J 4 bases, leaving 6 bases between the germline ends. CDR3 length: 11 residues. Germline-derived CDR1 and CDR2 are SNHLY and FYNNEI.

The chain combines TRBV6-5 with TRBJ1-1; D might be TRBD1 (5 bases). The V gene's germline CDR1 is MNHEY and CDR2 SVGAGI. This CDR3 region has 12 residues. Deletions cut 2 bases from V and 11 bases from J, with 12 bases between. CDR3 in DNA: TGTGCCAGCAGTTACGGGACCGTGGGGGCTTTCTTT. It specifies CASSYGTVGAFF.

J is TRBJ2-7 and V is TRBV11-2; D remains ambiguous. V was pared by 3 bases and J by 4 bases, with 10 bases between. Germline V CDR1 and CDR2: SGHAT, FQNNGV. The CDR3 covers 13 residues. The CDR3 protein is CASSLDRLYEQYF. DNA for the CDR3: TGTGCCAGCAGCTTGGACCGATTGTACGAGCAGTACTTC.

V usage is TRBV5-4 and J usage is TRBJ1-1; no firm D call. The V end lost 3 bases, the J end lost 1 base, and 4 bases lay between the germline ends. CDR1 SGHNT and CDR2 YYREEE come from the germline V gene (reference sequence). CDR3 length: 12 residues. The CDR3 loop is CASSSPNTEAFF. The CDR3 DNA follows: TGTGCCAGCAGCTCTCCGAACACTGAAGCTTTCTTT.

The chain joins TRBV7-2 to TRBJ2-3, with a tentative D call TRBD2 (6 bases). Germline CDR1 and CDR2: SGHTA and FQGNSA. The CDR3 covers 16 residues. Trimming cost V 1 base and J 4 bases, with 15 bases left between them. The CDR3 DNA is TGTGCCAGCAGCTTAGTCGGCGGGATCAGAGCAGATACGCAGTATTTT. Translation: CASSLVGGIRADTQYF.

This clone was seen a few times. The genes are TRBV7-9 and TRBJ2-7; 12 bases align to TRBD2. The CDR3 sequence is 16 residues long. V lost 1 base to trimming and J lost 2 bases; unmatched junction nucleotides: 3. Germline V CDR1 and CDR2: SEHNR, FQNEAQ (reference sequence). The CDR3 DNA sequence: TGTGCCAGCAGCTTAGGGCTAGCGGGAGGGACCTACGAGCAGTACTTC. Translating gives CASSLGLAGGTYEQYF.

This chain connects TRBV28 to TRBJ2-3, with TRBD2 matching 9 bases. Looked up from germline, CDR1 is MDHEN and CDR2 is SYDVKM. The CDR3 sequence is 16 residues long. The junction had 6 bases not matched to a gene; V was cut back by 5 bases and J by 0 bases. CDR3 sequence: CASSPIAGVSTDTQYF. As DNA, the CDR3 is TGTGCCAGCAGTCCCATAGCGGGAGTGAGCACAGATACGCAGTATTTT.

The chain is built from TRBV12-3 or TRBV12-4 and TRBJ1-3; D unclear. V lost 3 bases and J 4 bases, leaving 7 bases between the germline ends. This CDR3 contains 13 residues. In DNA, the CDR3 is TGTGCCAGCAGTTTTGCCCGGGGAAACACCATATATTTT. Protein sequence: CASSFARGNTIYF.